The sequence of this T cell receptor (beta chain) was determined in a study of cytomegalovirus exposure and HLA in healthy donors. Regarding the study as a whole: In a later analysis, HLA-associated beta chains showed higher expansion and lower generation probabilities than comparable chains.

In this sample, this clone turned up a few times. Its antigen is not identified. The PCR was carried out with 60 Vbeta primers and 13 Jbeta primers. Data came from immunoSEQ multiplex PCR; TCRdb stores just in-frame clones and leaves some out. The top ten hold less than 1.5% of the sample, which has 85,000 to 130,000 clones, 70% to 85% seen once. This CDR3 is built from 13 residues. From germline, CDR1 is MNHEY and CDR2 SMNVEV (reference sequence). V was shortened by 0 bases and J by 2 bases, with 5 bases between the two germline ends. This rearrangement joins TRBV27 to TRBJ2-7; no reliable D call. The clonotype comes from a woman aged 18-29 years in good health and CMV-seronegative. Sequencing used PBMCs. The CDR3 region has the DNA TGTGCCAGCAGTTTATCTTGGCCCTACGAGCAGTACTTC. Encoded protein: CASSLSWPYEQYF.